This T cell receptor (beta chain) was recorded in a study of blood T cell repertoires in COVID-19. V shed 7 bases and J 1 base; nucleotides not matched to a gene: 12. Germline CDR1 and CDR2: LNHDA and SQIVND (reference sequence). The CDR3 is made up of 16 amino acids. Sequencing was performed with immunoSEQ multiplex PCR; in TCRdb, only in-frame clones are kept and a portion is missing. The sample has tens of thousands of clones, around nine tenths seen once. Sequenced input: peripheral blood. The chain links TRBV19 to TRBJ1-1; TRBD1 matches at 7 bases. This TCR was sampled from a man aged 70-80 years with active or convalescent COVID-19. The CDR3 reads CASNRRGDPRNTEAFF. The CDR3 region has the DNA TGTGCCAGTAATCGCAGGGGGGATCCACGGAACACTGAAGCTTTCTTT.